This section outlines one TCR beta chain sequence together with its context. Antigen specificity is unknown. As for time point: week 23, last vaccination. Topical imiquimod accompanied each vaccine dose, which consisted of 300 ug of mutant IDH1 20-mer peptide. V lost 3 bases to trimming and J lost 8 bases; unmatched junction nucleotides: 7. Per germline, CDR1 ENHRY and CDR2 SYGVKD. The CDR3 contains 14 residues. Profiling relied on immunoSEQ multiplex PCR, and the TCRdb table lists in-frame clones only, not all of them. The sample contains around 85,000 clones, roughly 85% of which appear only once. The record originates from a study of a mutant IDH1 vaccine in newly diagnosed glioma.

This specimen was PBMCs, taken from a glioma patient whose treatment included an IDH1 peptide vaccine. The source of this sequence is a man aged 30 to 45 with glioma. Some clones in this sample may be carry-over from other donors' samples. V is TRBV10-3 and J is TRBJ1-2, with TRBD1 matching 9 bases. The CDR3 bases are TGTGCCATCAGTGACGGGGACAGGGTCGGGGGCTACACCTTC. It translates to CAISDGDRVGGYTF.